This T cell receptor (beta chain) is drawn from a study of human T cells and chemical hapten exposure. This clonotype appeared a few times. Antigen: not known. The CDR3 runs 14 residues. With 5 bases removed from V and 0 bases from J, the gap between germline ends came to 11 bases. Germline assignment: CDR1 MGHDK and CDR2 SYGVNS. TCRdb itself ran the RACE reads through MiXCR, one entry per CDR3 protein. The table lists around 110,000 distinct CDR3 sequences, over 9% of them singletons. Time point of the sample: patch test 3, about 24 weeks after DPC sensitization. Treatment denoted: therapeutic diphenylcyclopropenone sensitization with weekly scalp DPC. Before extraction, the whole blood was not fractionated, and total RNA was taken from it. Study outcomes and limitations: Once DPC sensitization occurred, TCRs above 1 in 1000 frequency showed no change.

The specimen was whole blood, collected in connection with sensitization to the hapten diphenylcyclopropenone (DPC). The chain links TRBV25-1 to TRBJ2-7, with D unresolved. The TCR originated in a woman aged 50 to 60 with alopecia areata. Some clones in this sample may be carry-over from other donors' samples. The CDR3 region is CASSPFGVSYEQYF. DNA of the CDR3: TGTGCCAGCAGTCCCTTTGGCGTCTCCTACGAGCAGTACTTC.